This TCR beta chain was obtained from a study of blood T cell repertoires in COVID-19. Study in general: Acute-phase and convalescent COVID-19 samples originated in the United States, Italy and Spain. PBMCs, B-cell-depleted T cells, or T cells provided the cDNA or gDNA that made up the material.

Germline V lookup: CDR1 MNHEY, CDR2 SMNVEV (reference sequence). The CDR3 runs 14 residues. Trimming removed 4 bases from V and 6 bases from J, with 16 bases in between. Seattle participants joined during active infection and were tracked over time. Study processing details: Estimates of nucleated cell counts were drawn from the amplification of reference gene primers. Sequenced by immunoSEQ multiplex PCR; TCRdb stores in-frame clones only, minus some. V and J calls and clone size are given by that table; D and trimming were obtained from the DNA. The table includes over 250,000 clones, about 87% detected once.

This receptor was taken from a woman between 50 and 59 years old with COVID-19, enrolled during active disease. The chain employs TRBV27 and TRBJ2-7; tentatively, D is TRBD2 (6 bases). Sequenced sample: peripheral blood. The CDR3 nucleotides are TGTGCCAGCAGTTCCCTCTCTGGGAGGAGCGAGCAGTACTTC. Translated, it gives CASSSLSGRSEQYF.